The present T cell receptor beta chain was sequenced within a study of cytomegalovirus exposure and HLA in healthy donors. Sequencing was performed with immunoSEQ multiplex PCR; in TCRdb, only in-frame clones are kept and a portion is missing. The data show about 280,000 clones, 88% seen once. Overall study findings and caveats: First-cohort TCR clusters were later found to tend to co-occur in the 90 to 150 validation repertoires. Most TCR sequences were seen very rarely across donors, but some public TCRs occurred in many. A few chains linked to CMV were shown in vitro to be specific for CMV antigens. It was about 180 TCR beta chains that were listed as cytomegalovirus-associated.

Remarks on this clone: The target antigen is unknown.

Trimming stripped 5 bases from V and 6 bases from J, with 17 bases between. Germline lookup yields CDR1 SGHTA and CDR2 FQGNSA. This CDR3 is built from 15 residues. This rearrangement joins TRBV7-2 to TRBJ2-1; tentative D call: TRBD2 (6 bases). The origin of this receptor is a woman younger than 30 in good health and CMV-seronegative. Sample: PBMCs. The chain's CDR3 is CASSNRDWGINEQFF. CDR3 in DNA: TGTGCCAGCAGCAACCGGGACTGGGGGATCAATGAGCAGTTCTTC.